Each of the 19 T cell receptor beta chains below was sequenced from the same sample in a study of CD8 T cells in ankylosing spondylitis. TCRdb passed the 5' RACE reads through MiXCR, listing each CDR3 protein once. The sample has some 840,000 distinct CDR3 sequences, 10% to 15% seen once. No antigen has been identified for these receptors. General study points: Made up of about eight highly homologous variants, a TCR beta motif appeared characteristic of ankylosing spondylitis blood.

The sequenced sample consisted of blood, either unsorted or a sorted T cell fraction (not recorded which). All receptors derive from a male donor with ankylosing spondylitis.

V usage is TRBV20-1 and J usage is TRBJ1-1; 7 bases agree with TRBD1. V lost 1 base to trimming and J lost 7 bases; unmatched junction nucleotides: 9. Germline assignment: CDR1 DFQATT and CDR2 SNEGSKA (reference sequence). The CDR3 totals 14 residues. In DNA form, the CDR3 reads TGCAGTGCTAGAGGGGTACAGGGGAGCGGTGAAGCTTTCTTT. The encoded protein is CSARGVQGSGEAFF.

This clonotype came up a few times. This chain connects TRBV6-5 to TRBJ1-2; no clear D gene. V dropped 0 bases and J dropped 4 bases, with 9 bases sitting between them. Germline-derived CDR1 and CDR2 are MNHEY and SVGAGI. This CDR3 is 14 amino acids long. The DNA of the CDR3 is TGTGCCAGCAGTTACTCATTTTCCAGCTATGGCTACACCTTC. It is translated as CASSYSFSSYGYTF.

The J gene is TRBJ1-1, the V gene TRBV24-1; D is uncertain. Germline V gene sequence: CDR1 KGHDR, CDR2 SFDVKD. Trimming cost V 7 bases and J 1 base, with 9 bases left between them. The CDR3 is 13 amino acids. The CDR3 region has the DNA TGTGCCACCAGCAGTCGATGGAACACTGAAGCTTTCTTT. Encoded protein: CATSSRWNTEAFF.

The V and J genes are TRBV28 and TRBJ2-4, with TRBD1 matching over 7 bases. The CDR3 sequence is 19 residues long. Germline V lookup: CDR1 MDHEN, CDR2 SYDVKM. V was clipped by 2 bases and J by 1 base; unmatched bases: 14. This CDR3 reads CASSLRTTGVTGAKNIQYF. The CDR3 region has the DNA TGTGCCAGCAGTTTAAGAACAACAGGGGTAACGGGTGCCAAAAACATTCAGTACTTC.

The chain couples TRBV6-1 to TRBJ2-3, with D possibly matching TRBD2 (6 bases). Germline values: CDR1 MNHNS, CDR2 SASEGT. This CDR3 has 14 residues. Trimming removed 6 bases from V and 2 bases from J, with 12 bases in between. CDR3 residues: CASSRDLNTDTQYF. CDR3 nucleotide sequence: TGTGCCAGCAGCCGGGACTTAAACACAGATACGCAGTATTTT.

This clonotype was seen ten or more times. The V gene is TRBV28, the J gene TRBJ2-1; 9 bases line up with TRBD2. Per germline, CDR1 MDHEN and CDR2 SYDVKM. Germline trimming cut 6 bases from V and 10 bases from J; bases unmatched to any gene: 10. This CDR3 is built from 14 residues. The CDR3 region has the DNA TGTGCCAGCAGCTCCGGGACTAGCAGGGCCGAGCAGTTCTTC. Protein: CASSSGTSRAEQFF.

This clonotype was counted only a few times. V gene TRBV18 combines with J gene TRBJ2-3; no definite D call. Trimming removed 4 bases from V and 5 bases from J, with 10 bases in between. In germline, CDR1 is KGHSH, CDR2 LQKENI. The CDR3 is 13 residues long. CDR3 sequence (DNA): TGTGCCAGCTCACTTGACACGGGAGATACGCAGTATTTT. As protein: CASSLDTGDTQYF.

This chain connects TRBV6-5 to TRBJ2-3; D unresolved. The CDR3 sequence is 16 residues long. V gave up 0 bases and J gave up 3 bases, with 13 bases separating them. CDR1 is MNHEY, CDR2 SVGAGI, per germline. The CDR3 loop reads CASSYSAAWKTDTQYF. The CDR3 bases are TGTGCCAGCAGTTACTCTGCCGCATGGAAAACAGATACGCAGTATTTT.

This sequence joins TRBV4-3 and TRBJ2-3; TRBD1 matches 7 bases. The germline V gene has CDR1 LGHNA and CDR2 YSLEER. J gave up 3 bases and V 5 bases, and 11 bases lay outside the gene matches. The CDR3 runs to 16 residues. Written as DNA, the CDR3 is TGCGCCAGCAGCGACTTCGAACAGGGGCGGACAGATACGCAGTATTTT. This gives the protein CASSDFEQGRTDTQYF.

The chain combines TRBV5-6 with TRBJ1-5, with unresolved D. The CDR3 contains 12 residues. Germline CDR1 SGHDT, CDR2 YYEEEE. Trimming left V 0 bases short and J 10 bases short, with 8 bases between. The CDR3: CASSLGSFPQHF. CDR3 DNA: TGTGCCAGCAGCTTGGGATCATTCCCCCAGCATTTT.

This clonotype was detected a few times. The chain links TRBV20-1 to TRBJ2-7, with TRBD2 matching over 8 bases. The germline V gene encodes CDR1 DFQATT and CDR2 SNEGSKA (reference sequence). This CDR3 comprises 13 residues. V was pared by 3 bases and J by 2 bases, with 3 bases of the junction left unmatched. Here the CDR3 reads CSARTSETYEQYF. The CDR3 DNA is TGCAGTGCTAGGACTAGCGAAACCTACGAGCAGTACTTC.

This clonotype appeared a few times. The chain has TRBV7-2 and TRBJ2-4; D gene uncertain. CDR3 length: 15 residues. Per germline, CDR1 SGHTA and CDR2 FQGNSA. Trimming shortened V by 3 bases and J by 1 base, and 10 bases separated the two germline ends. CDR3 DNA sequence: TGTGCCAGCAGCTTTAGTATCTTGGCCAAAAACATTCAGTACTTC. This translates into CASSFSILAKNIQYF.

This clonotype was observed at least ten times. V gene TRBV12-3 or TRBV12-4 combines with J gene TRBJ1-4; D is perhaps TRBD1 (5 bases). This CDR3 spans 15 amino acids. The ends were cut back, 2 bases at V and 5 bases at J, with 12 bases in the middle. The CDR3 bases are TGTGCCAGCAGTTTAATTGGGGCCGGGAATGAAAAACTGTTTTTT. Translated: CASSLIGAGNEKLFF.

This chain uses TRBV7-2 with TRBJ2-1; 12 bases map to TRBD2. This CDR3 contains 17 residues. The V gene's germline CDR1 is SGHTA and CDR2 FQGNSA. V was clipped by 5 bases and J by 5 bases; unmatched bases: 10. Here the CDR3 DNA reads TGTGCCAGCAGCCCAAAGGACGGACTAGCGGGACACAATGAGCAGTTCTTC. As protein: CASSPKDGLAGHNEQFF.

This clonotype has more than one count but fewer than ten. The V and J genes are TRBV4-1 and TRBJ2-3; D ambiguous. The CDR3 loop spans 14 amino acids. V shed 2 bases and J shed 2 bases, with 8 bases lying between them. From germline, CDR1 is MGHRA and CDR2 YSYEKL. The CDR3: CASSQLITTDTQYF. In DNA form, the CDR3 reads TGCGCCAGCAGCCAATTGATTACCACAGATACGCAGTATTTT.

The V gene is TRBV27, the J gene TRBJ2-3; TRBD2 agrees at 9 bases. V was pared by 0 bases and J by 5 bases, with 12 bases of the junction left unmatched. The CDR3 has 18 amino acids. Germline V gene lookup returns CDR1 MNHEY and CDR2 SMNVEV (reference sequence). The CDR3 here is CASSLSFPAGGRVDTQYF. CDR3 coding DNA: TGTGCCAGCAGTTTATCGTTCCCAGCGGGGGGCCGGGTAGATACGCAGTATTTT.

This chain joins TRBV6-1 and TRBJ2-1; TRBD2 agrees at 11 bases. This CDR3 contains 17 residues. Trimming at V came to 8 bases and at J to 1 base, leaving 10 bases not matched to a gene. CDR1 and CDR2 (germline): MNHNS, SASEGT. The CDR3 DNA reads TGTGCCAGCGTAATAGCGGGAGGGCCTTCTTCCTACAATGAGCAGTTCTTC. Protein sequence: CASVIAGGPSSYNEQFF.

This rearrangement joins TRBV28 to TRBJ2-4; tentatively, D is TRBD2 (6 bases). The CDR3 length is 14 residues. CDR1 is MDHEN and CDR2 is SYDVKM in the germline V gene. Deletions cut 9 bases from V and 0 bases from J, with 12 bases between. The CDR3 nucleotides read TGTGCCAGTAATTTGGGGGGAGCCAAAAACATTCAGTACTTC. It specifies CASNLGGAKNIQYF.

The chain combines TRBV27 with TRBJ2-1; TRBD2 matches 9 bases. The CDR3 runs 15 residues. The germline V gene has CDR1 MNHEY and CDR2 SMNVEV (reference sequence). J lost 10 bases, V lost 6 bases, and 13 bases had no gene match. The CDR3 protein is CASRLSPGLAGEQFF. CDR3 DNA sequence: TGTGCCAGCAGGCTTTCGCCGGGACTAGCCGGCGAGCAGTTCTTC.